This T cell receptor beta chain was recorded in a study of CD8+CD57+ T cells in acquired aplastic anemia. Previously, flow cytometry had revealed CD8+CD57+ cell expansion in the patients chosen for sequencing. Germline CDR1 and CDR2: MGHDK and SYGVNS. This CDR3 has 14 residues. The ends were cut back, 1 base at V and 3 bases at J, with 10 bases in the middle. Profiling of TCR beta VDJ combinations and CDR3 sequences used genomic DNA as template. TCRdb re-analysed the reads in MiXCR, keeping a single row per CDR3 protein. The sample contains roughly 190,000 distinct CDR3 sequences, 48% of which appear only once.

The material sequenced was sorted CD4+, CD8+, or CD8+CD57+ T cells (not recorded which) from PBMCs. The V call is TRBV25-1, the J call TRBJ2-7, with D possibly TRBD2 on 7 matching bases. The origin of this receptor is a human donor with aplastic anemia. For the CDR3, the DNA is TGTGCCAGCAGTGAATGGGGAGGGGGCTACGAGCAGTACTTC. Its translation is CASSEWGGGYEQYF.